This record covers a single T cell receptor (beta chain). What it recognizes is unknown. CDR1 and CDR2 (germline): SGHTS, YDEGEE. V was trimmed by 1 base and J by 0 bases, leaving 11 bases between them. CDR3 length: 16 amino acids. The assay was immunoSEQ multiplex PCR, and TCRdb's table has in-frame clones only and misses some. The sample has roughly 24,000 clones; 81% are singletons. The data originate from a study of T cells in narcolepsy. The wider study: Patients with NT1 or NT2 and healthy control donors were enrolled.

Findings and caveats of the study: Autoreactive HCRT-specific and TRIB2-specific clonotypes were marked in same-patient CSF-versus-blood CD4+ comparisons. In some patient and control memory CD4+ samples, autoreactive clones were absent. Healthy controls reportedly lacked the autoreactive clonotypes serially found in patients' blood.

Input material: memory (CD45RA-) CD4+ T cells from blood. The source of this sequence is a human donor in good health. The chain has TRBV5-8 and TRBJ1-3; unclear D gene. The CDR3 reads CASSLPGTDSGNTIYF. The CDR3 DNA reads TGTGCCAGCAGCTTGCCGGGAACAGACTCTGGAAACACCATATATTTT.